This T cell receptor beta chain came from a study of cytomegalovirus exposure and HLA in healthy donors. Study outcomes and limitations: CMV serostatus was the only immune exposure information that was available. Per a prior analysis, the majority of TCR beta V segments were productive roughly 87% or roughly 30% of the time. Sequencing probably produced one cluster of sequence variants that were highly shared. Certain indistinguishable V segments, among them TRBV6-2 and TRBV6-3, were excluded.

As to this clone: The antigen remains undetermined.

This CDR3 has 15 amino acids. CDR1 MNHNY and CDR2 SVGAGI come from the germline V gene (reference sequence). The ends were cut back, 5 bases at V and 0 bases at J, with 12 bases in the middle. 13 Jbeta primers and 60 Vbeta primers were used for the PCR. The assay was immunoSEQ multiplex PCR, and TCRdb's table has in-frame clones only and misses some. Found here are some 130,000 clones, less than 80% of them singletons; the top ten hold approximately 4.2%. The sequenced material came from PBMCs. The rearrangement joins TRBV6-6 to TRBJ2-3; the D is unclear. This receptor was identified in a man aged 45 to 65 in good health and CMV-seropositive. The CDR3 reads CASSPGFPSTDTQYF. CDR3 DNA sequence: TGTGCCAGCAGTCCCGGGTTCCCTAGCACAGATACGCAGTATTTT.